This entry describes one TCR beta chain. The target antigen is unknown. The data stem from a study of T cell repertoires in cytomegalovirus infection. Across the whole study: Public TCR beta signatures were indicative of both CMV infection and a matching HLA type. Notes on the study in general: HLA-C-restricted CMV clonotypes gave the most frequent clonotype in two of eight donors. Summed frequency of shared TCR beta families picked out CMV carriers who also had the relevant HLA.

Germline lookup yields CDR1 MNHEY and CDR2 SVGEGT. V was pared by 0 bases and J by 8 bases, with 8 bases of the junction left unmatched. The CDR3 runs 17 residues. TCRdb processed the reads anew with MiXCR; each CDR3 protein has one entry. The sample lists about 250,000 distinct CDR3 sequences, over 15% seen once, with approximately 44% in the top ten. The rearrangement joins TRBV6-2 or TRBV6-3 to TRBJ2-1, with TRBD2 matching over 12 bases. The sequenced sample was CD8+ T cells from PBMCs. This TCR derives from a human donor in good health (CMV status not recorded). Some clones in this sample may be carry-over from other donors' samples. The CDR3 DNA is TGTGCCAGCAGTTACTCGAATCCTAGCGGGGGGGCATATGAGCAGTTCTTC. Encoded protein: CASSYSNPSGGAYEQFF.